Sequencing of this T cell receptor beta chain was carried out in a study of CD8+ T cells in alopecia areata (dated by TCRdb to the late 2010s). Study-wide context: Treated patients were enrolled in an open-label pilot trial of oral tofacitinib at 5 to 10 mg twice daily for moderate-to-severe alopecia areata. Patients stayed on tofacitinib for 6 to 18 months and then had 6 months of follow-up off drug so that delayed response and recurrence could be assessed. For the treated patients, the SALT score, which quantifies what percentage of scalp surface area is affected, served as the measure of disease severity. The study used high-throughput TCRbeta sequencing to examine T cell clonal expansion in alopecia areata, in both the C3H/HeJ mouse model and human patients. In humans, TCRbeta sequencing was performed on scalp tissue and on sorted CD4+ and CD8+ peripheral blood T cells from healthy controls and from patients with patchy or totalis/universalis alopecia areata. Biopsies were taken from tofacitinib-treated patients at baseline and at 4 and 24 weeks of treatment, and a later scalp biopsy was taken in several of the tofacitinib-treated patients. Scalp clonality was compared across normal scalp (n=4), patchy alopecia areata scalp (n=8), and alopecia totalis/universalis scalp (n=8). RNA came from the PAXgene miRNA kit for fixed scalp, the miRNeasy kit for PBMCs, and the RNeasy kit for mouse skin. immunoSEQ multiplex PCR using 35 Vbeta forward primers and 13 Jbeta reverse primers was used to amplify TCRbeta CDR3 regions.

The research as a whole found: Scalp clonality and the number of expanded CD8+ clones among the top 100 scalp clones were significantly decreased by tofacitinib. Higher clonality and more expanded CD8+ clones were observed in lesional scalp than in normal scalp, particularly in alopecia totalis/universalis, a finding suggestive of antigenic drive. During tofacitinib treatment, many expanded lesional clones remained in scalp and blood, and this persistence may partly explain relapse after treatment is stopped. Because the treated cohort was small and had only one nonresponder, larger studies are needed to examine links between baseline CD8+ expansion and response. Compared with mice, TCR sequences shared between patients were less clear, possibly partly because of HLA diversity across the patient population. Scalp TCR repertoire analysis is complicated because resident alphabeta T cells in normal human skin are also sequenced, whereas mouse skin is dominated by gammadelta T cells.

The CDR3 holds 13 amino acids from the cysteine to the phenylalanine. The only DNA kept is the CDR3, 39 bases in frame from the first base. The germline V gene (reference sequence) yields GTSNPN for CDR1 and SVGIG for CDR2. Trimming removed 5 bases from V and 1 base from J; the gene matches leave 4 bases unexplained. The time point label corresponds to: around 4 weeks on oral tofacitinib. The sample's treatment or condition label, decoded: oral pan-JAK inhibitor, 5-10 mg twice daily. Peripheral blood and lesional scalp punch biopsies were obtained from patients with alopecia areata. PBMCs were isolated by density centrifugation and stained for CD3, CD4 and CD8, and CD4+ and CD8+ T cells were sorted on a FACSAria. In regard to this clone: It has no known antigen specificity. The record has no base qualities; no much larger clone is one base away.

The protocol used for the library was the immunoSEQ multiplex PCR assay. RNA was extracted from all samples and reverse transcribed into cDNA, which served as template for TCR sequencing. First-strand cDNA was synthesized with SuperScript III using a 2:1 mix of oligo-dT and random hexamers. A synthetic immune receptor repertoire was used to assess amplification bias, and residual bias was removed computationally. The original pipeline was this. Raw reads were preprocessed for error removal, and CDR3 was defined according to IMGT conventions as running from the conserved cysteine to phenylalanine. Clonality was computed as 1 minus the Shannon entropy, with the entropy normalized by log2 of the number of productive unique TCRs. CD4 or CD8 identity of scalp clones was inferred by cross-referencing scalp TCRbeta sequences with sorted blood CD4 and CD8 repertoires. Entries here come from immuneACCESS through TCRdb and include only in-frame sequences with V and J called. Some clones fail to appear in such tables; in the studies checked, an unresolved V gene covers under half of the shortfall, and the cause of the remainder is unknown. The V and J calls and clone size were taken over from that table, and D and trimming were inferred from the DNA. The sample contains under 150,000 clones, about half of them found a single time. Of the sample, 0.45% to 0.5% is held by the ten largest clones.

Sequencing used CD4+ T cells sorted from blood, obtained at week 4, from a patient treated with tofacitinib. This TCR was sampled from a human donor with alopecia areata. The rearranged segments are TRBV30 and TRBJ2-5, with 7 junctional bases fitting TRBD1. The DNA sequence is TGTGCCTGGTCAGGGGGTCCCCAAGAGACCCAGTACTTC. It translates as CAWSGGPQETQYF.